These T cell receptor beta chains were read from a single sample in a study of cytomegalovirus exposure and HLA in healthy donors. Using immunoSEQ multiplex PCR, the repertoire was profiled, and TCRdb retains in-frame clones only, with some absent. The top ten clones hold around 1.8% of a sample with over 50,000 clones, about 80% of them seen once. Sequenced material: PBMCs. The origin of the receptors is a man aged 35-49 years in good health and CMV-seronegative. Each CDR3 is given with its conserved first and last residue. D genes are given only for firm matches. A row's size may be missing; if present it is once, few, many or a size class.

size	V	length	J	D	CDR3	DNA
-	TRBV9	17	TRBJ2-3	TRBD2	CASSVGTSGRYTDTQYF	TGTGCCAGCAGCGTAGGGACTAGCGGGCGATACACAGATACGCAGTATTTT
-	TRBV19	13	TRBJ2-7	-	CASSAGEPYEQYF	TGTGCCAGTAGCGCAGGGGAACCCTACGAGCAGTACTTC
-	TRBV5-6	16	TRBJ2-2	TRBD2	CASSLVAGGLTGELFF	TGTGCCAGCAGCTTGGTAGCGGGGGGGCTTACCGGGGAGCTGTTTTTT
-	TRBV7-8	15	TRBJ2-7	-	CASSRIIRDFHEQYF	TGTGCCAGCAGCCGAATTATCCGGGACTTCCACGAGCAGTACTTC
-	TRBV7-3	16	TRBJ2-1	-	CASSLHSEIRGNEQFF	TGTGCCAGCAGCTTACATAGCGAAATAAGGGGGAATGAGCAGTTCTTC
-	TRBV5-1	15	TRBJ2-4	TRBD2	CASRVRAGGPNIQYF	TGCGCCAGCAGGGTGAGAGCGGGGGGGCCAAACATTCAGTACTTC
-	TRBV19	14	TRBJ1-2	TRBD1	CASSIQGAVYGYTF	TGTGCCAGTAGTATCCAGGGGGCGGTCTATGGCTACACCTTC
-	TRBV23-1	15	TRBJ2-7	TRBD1	CASTRDRGDPYEQYF	TGCGCCAGCACTCGAGACAGGGGAGACCCCTACGAGCAGTACTTC
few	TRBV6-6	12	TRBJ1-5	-	CASSSTGWPQHF	TGTGCCAGCAGCAGCACAGGGTGGCCCCAGCATTTT
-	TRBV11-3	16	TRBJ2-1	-	CASSRGTGSSYNEQFF	TGTGCCAGCAGCCGTGGCACAGGGAGCTCCTACAATGAGCAGTTCTTC
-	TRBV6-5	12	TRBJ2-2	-	CASRSGAGELFF	TGTGCCAGCAGATCCGGGGCCGGGGAGCTGTTTTTT
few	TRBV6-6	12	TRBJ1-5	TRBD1	CASRTGDQPQHF	TGTGCCAGCCGGACAGGGGATCAGCCCCAGCATTTT
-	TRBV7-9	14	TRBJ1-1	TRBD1	CASSPVAGQVEAFF	TGTGCCAGCAGCCCCGTCGCTGGACAGGTTGAAGCTTTCTTT
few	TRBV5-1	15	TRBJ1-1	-	CASSPMRVDGAEAFF	TGCGCCAGCAGCCCGATGAGGGTGGATGGCGCTGAAGCTTTCTTT
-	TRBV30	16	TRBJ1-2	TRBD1	CAWSLPGQAINYGYTF	TGTGCCTGGAGCCTCCCTGGACAGGCGATTAACTATGGCTACACCTTC
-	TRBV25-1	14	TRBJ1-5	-	CASSDPGGNQPQHF	TGTGCCAGCAGTGATCCCGGGGGCAATCAGCCCCAGCATTTT
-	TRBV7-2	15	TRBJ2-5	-	CASSLGPLGGETQYF	TGTGCCAGCAGCTTAGGACCCCTGGGGGGAGAGACCCAGTACTTC
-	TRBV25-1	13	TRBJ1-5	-	CASSEWGGQPQHF	TGTGCCAGCAGTGAATGGGGAGGTCAGCCCCAGCATTTT
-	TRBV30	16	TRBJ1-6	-	CAWSARAGSYNSPLHF	TGTGCCTGGAGTGCCCGGGCGGGCTCCTATAATTCACCCCTCCACTTT
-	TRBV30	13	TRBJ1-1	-	CAWTLGGGTEAFF	TGTGCCTGGACCTTAGGGGGGGGCACTGAAGCTTTCTTT
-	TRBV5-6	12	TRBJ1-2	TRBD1	CASSHGGQETFF	TGTGCCAGCAGCCATGGTGGACAGGAGACCTTCTTC
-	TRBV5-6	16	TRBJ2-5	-	CASSFFGRDPLGTQYF	TGTGCCAGCAGCTTTTTCGGGCGGGACCCTTTAGGGACCCAGTACTTC
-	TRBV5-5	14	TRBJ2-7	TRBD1	CASTSGTGGYEQYF	TGTGCCAGCACCTCCGGGACAGGGGGCTACGAGCAGTACTTC
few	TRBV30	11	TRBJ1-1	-	CAWSPQVEAFF	TGTGCCTGGAGTCCGCAGGTTGAAGCTTTCTTT
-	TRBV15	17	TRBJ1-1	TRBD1	CATSRVHRGPMNTEAFF	TGTGCCACCAGCAGAGTTCACAGGGGGCCCATGAACACTGAAGCTTTCTTT
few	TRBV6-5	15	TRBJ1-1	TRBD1	CASSYQGQGFTEAFF	TGTGCCAGCAGTTACCAGGGACAGGGTTTCACTGAAGCTTTCTTT
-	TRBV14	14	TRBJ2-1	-	CASSQDLQANEQFF	TGTGCCAGCAGCCAAGATCTACAGGCCAATGAGCAGTTCTTC
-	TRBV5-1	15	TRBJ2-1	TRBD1	CASSLAQGVWNEQFF	TGCGCCAGCAGCTTGGCCCAGGGGGTTTGGAATGAGCAGTTCTTC
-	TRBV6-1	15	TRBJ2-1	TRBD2	CASRKTSGRDNEQFF	TGTGCCAGCAGGAAGACTAGCGGGAGGGATAATGAGCAGTTCTTC
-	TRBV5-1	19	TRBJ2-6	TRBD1	CASSSDRGRIHSGANVLTF	TGCGCCAGCAGCAGCGACAGGGGGAGAATACACTCTGGGGCCAACGTCCTGACTTTC
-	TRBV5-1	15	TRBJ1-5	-	CASSLVGDPNQPQHF	TGCGCCAGCAGCTTGGTAGGGGATCCCAATCAGCCCCAGCATTTT
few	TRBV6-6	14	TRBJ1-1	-	CASSRWTVNAEAFF	TGTGCCAGCAGTCGCTGGACAGTCAATGCTGAAGCTTTCTTT
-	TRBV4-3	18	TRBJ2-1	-	CASSPNQDSSYSYNEQFF	TGCGCCAGCAGCCCAAATCAGGACTCGTCTTACTCCTACAATGAGCAGTTCTTC
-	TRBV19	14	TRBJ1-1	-	CASSVYGGNTEAFF	TGTGCCAGTAGTGTATACGGGGGGAACACTGAAGCTTTCTTT
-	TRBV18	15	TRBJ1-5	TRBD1	CASSSGTGSTQPQHF	TGTGCCAGCTCATCCGGGACAGGGTCTACTCAGCCCCAGCATTTT
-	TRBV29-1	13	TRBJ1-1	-	CSVGSRGNTEAFF	TGCAGCGTCGGAAGTAGGGGGAACACTGAAGCTTTCTTT
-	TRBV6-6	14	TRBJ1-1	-	CASSPGQPNTEAFF	TGTGCCAGCAGTCCAGGACAGCCGAACACTGAAGCTTTCTTT
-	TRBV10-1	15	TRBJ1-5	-	CASSGGSWGNQPQHF	TGCGCCAGCAGTGGGGGTTCTTGGGGCAACCAGCCCCAGCATTTT
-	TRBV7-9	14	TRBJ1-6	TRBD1	CASTLGQGNSPLHF	TGTGCCAGCACCCTGGGACAGGGTAATTCACCCCTCCACTTT